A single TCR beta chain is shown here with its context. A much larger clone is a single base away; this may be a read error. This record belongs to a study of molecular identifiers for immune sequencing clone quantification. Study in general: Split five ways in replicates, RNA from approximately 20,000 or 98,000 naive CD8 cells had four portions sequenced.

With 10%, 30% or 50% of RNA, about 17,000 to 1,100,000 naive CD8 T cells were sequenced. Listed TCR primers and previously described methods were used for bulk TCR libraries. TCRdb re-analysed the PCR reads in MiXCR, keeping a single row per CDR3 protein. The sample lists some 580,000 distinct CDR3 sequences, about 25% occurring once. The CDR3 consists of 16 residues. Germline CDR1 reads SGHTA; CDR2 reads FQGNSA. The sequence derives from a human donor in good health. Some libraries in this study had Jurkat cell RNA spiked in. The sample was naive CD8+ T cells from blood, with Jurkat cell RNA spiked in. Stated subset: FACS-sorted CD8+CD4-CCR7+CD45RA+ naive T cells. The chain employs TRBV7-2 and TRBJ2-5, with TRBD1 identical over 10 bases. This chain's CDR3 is CVSSIRDRGWQETQYF. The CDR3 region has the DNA TGTGTCAGCAGCATCCGGGACAGGGGATGGCAAGAGACCCAGTACTTC.